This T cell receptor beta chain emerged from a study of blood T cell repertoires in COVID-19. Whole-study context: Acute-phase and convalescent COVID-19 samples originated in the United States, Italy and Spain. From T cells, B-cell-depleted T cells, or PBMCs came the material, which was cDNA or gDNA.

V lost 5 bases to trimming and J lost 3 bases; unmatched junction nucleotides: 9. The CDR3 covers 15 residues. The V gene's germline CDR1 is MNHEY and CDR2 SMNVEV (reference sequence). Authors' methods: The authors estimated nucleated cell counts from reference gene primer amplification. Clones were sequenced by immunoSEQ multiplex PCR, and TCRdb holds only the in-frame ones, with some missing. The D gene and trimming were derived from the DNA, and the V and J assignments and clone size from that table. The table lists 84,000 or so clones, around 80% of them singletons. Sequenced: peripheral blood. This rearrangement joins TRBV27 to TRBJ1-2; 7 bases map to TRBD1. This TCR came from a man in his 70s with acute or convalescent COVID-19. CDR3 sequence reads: CASSPSTGPHYGYTF. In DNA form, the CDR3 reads TGTGCCAGCAGTCCATCGACAGGGCCCCACTATGGCTACACCTTC.